This T cell receptor beta chain was sequenced during a study of T cells in Graves' hyperthyroidism and ophthalmopathy. Overall study results and limits: Most clonotypes that expanded in the thyroid above 0.001 also showed up in blood.

TCR beta CDR3 region amplification was performed from RNA transcripts. The study used the HTBI primer set for a first-round RT-PCR of the TCR CDR3. MiXCR, run by TCRdb on the multiplex PCR reads, gives a single entry per CDR3 protein. Here the sample spans a few hundred thousand distinct CDR3 sequences, approximately 19% being singletons. With duration under 3 months, ophthalmopathy was active: Clinical Activity Score at least 3, NOSPECS at least 4. Orbital computed tomography and thyroid ultrasound, together with serum TRAb and thyroxine and clinical symptoms, were used for diagnoses. Comments on this clonotype: The antigen is not known.

Material: blood. This receptor was obtained from a man between 45 and 60 years old with Graves' ophthalmopathy.

CDR3 protein: CSGNRGSETQYF. CDR3 sequence (DNA): TGCAGCGGGAACAGGGGGTCGGAGACCCAGTACTTC. The chain combines TRBV29-1 with TRBJ2-5; 8 nucleotides align to TRBD1. Per germline, CDR1 SQVTM and CDR2 ANQGSEA. V gave up 7 bases and J gave up 5 bases; unmatched junction bases: 6. This CDR3 has 12 residues.